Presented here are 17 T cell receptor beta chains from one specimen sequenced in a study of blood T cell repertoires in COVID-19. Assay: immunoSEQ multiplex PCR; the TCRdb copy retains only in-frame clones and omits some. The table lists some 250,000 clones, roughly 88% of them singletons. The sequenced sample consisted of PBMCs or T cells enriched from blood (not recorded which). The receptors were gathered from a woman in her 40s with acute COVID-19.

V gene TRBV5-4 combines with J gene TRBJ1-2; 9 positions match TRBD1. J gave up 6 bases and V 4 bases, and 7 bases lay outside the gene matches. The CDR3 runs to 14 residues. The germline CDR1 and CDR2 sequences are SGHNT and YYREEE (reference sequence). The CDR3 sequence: CASSPPGQGHGYTF. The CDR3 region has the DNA TGTGCCAGCAGCCCCCCGGGACAGGGTCATGGCTACACCTTC.

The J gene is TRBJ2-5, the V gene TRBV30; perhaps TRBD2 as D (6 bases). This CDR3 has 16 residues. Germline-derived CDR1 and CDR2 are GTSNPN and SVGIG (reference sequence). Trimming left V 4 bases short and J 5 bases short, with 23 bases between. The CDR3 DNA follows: TGTGCCTGGACGGCTGGAGGGGCGGTAGGTGGGGAGACCCAGTACTTC. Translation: CAWTAGGAVGGETQYF. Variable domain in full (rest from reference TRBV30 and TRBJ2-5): SQTIHQWPATLVQPVGSPLSLECTVEGTSNPNLYWYRQAAGRGLQLLFYSVGIGQISSEVPQNLSASRPQDRQFILSSKKLLLSDSGFYLCAWTAGGAVGGETQYFGPGTRLLVL.

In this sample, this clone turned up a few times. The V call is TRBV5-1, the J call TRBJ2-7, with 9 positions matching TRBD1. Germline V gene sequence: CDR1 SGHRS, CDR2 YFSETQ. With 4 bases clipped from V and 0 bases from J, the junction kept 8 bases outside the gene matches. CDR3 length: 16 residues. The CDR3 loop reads CASSLGTGPSSYEQYF. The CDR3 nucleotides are TGCGCCAGCAGCCTTGGGACAGGGCCGAGCTCCTACGAGCAGTACTTC.

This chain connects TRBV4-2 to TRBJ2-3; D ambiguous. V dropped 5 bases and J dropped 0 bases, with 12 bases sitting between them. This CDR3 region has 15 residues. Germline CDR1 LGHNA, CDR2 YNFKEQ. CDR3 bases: TGTGCCAGCAGCGCAGAATGGTCCAGCACAGATACGCAGTATTTT. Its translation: CASSAEWSSTDTQYF.

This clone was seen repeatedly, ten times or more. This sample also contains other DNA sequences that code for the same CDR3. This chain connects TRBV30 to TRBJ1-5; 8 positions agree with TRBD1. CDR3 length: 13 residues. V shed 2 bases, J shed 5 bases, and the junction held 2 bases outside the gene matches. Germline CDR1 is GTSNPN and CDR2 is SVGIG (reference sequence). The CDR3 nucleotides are TGTGCCTGGAGTACGACAGGGGATCAGCCCCAGCATTTT. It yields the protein CAWSTTGDQPQHF.

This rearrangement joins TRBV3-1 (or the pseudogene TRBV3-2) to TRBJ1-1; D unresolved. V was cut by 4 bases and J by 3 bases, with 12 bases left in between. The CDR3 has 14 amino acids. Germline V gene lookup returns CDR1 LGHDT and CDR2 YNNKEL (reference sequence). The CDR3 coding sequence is TGTGCCAGCAGCCCCCGAAAGGGAGACACTGAAGCTTTCTTT. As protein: CASSPRKGDTEAFF.

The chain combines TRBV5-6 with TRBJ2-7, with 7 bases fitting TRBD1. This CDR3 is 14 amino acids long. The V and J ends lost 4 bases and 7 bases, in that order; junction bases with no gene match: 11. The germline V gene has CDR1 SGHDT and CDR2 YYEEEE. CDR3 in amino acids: CASSDNPGQQEQYF. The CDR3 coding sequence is TGTGCCAGCAGCGACAATCCGGGACAGCAAGAGCAGTACTTC. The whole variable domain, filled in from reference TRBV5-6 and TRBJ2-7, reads DAGVTQSPTHLIKTRGQQVTLRCSPKSGHDTVSWYQQALGQGPQFIFQYYEEEERQRGNFPDRFSGHQFPNYSSELNVNALLLGDSALYLCASSDNPGQQEQYFGPGTRLTVT.

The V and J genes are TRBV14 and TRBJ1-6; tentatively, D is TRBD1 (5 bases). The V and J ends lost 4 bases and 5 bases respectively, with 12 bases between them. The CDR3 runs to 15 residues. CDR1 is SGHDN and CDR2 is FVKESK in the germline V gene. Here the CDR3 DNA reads TGTGCCAGCAGCCCCCAGGGTTTGGATAATTCACCCCTCCACTTT. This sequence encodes CASSPQGLDNSPLHF.

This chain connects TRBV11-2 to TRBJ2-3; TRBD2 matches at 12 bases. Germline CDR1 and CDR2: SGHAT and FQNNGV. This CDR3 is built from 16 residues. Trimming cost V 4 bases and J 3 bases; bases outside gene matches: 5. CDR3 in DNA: TGTGCCAGCAGCTCATCTAGCGGGAGGGGAACAGATACGCAGTATTTT. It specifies CASSSSSGRGTDTQYF. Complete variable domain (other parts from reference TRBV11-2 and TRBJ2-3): EAGVAQSPRYKIIEKRQSVAFWCNPISGHATLYWYQQILGQGPKLLIQFQNNGVVDDSQLPKDRFSAERLKGVDSTLKIQPAKLEDSAVYLCASSSSSGRGTDTQYFGPGTRLTVL.

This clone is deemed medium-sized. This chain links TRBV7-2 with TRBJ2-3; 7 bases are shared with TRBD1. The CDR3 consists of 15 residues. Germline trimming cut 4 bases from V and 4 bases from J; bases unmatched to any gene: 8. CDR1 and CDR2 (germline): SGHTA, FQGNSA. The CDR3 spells CASSSTQGLADTQYF. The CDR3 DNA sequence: TGTGCCAGCAGCTCGACACAGGGGCTTGCAGATACGCAGTATTTT.

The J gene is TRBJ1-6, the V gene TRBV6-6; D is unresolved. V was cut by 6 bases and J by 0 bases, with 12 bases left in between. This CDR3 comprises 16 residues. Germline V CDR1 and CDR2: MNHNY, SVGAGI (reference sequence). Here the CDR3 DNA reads TGTGCCAGCAGCAAGGGCGGGAGCTCCTATAATTCACCCCTCCACTTT. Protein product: CASSKGGSSYNSPLHF.

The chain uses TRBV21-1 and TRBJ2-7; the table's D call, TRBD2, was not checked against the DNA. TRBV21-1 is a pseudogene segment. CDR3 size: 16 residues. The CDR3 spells CASSTVTSGSCYEQYF. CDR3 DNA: TGTGCCAGCAGCACAGTGACTAGCGGGAGCTGCTACGAGCAGTACTTC.

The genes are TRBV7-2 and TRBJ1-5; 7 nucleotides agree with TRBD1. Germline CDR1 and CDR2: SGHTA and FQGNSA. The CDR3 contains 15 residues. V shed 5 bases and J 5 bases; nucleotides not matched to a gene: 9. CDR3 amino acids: CASSLRQGRDQPQHF. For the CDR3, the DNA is TGTGCCAGCAGCCTCCGACAGGGACGGGATCAGCCCCAGCATTTT.

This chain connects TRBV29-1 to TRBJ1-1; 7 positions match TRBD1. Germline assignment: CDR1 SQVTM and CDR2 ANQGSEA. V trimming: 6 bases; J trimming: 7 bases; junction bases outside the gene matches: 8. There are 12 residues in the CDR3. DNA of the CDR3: TGCAGCGTAGAGACAGGGATGGGTGAAGCTTTCTTT. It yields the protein CSVETGMGEAFF.

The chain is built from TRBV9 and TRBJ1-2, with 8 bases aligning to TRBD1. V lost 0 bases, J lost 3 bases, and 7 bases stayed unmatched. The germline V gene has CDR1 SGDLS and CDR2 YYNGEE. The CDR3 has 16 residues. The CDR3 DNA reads TGTGCCAGCAGCGTAGGGTCAACAGGGGGTTACTATGGCTACACCTTC. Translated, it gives CASSVGSTGGYYGYTF.

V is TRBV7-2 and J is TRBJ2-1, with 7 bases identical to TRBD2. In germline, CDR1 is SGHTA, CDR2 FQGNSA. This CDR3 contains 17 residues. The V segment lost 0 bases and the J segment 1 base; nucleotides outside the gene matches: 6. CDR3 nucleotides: TGTGCCAGCAGCTTAGCAGCCTGGGGGGGATCCTACAATGAGCAGTTCTTC. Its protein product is CASSLAAWGGSYNEQFF.

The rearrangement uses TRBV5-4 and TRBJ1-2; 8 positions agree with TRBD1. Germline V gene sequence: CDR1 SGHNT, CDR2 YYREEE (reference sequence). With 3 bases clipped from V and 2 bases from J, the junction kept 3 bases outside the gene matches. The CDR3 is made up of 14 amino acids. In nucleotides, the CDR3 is TGTGCCAGCAGCTCTCGGACAGGGAACTATGGCTACACCTTC. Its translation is CASSSRTGNYGYTF.